Following are 13 T cell receptor beta chains from one sample sequenced in a study of molecular identifiers for immune sequencing clone quantification. TCRdb analysed the PCR reads with MiXCR anew, one entry per CDR3 protein. Among tens of thousands of distinct CDR3 sequences listed, approximately 21% were seen once. Sequencing was done on a sample of naive CD8+ T cells from blood, with Jurkat cell RNA spiked in. As to subset: FACS-sorted CD8+CD4-CCR7+CD45RA+ naive T cells. The receptors stem from a human donor in good health. Some libraries in this study had Jurkat cell RNA spiked in.

There are many counts of this clonotype. The gene calls are TRBV7-2 and TRBJ2-1; the match to TRBD2 covers 14 bases. After removal of 4 bases from V and 4 bases from J, the junction contained 6 bases not matched to a gene. CDR1 is SGHTA, CDR2 FQGNSA, per germline. The CDR3 totals 17 residues. CDR3 DNA: TGTGCCAGCAGCTGGACTAGCGGGGGGCCTCCATACAATGAGCAGTTCTTC. It translates to CASSWTSGGPPYNEQFF.

This clonotype came up many times. The chain links TRBV12-3 or TRBV12-4 to TRBJ2-3, with TRBD2 matching over 13 bases. Unmatched junction bases numbered 8, after V lost 8 bases and J lost 6 bases. The CDR3 totals 15 residues. The CDR3 DNA reads TGTGCCAGCCATCCGGGACTAGCGGGGTTGGATACGCAGTATTTT. It translates to CASHPGLAGLDTQYF.

This clonotype was seen ten or more times. The V gene is TRBV6-1, the J gene TRBJ2-3; 9 bases match TRBD1. Germline V gives CDR1 MNHNS, CDR2 SASEGT. CDR3 length: 17 amino acids. J lost 3 bases, V lost 7 bases, and 14 bases had no gene match. The CDR3 here is CASTSDGTGLWTDTQYF. The DNA of the CDR3 is TGTGCCAGCACCTCTGACGGGACAGGGCTTTGGACAGATACGCAGTATTTT.

For this clonotype: An end of the junction differs from the germline gene, which may be a read error. The V and J genes are TRBV7-9 and TRBJ2-3; 8 bases align to TRBD2. Germline CDR1 reads SEHNR; CDR2 reads FQNEAQ (reference sequence). The CDR3 is made up of 19 amino acids. For the CDR3, the DNA is TGTGCCGGCAGCCCGCTCCGCGGGGGGCTCAGTTACAACACAGATACGCAGTATTTT. Its translation: CAGSPLRGGLSYNTDTQYF. Variable domain in full (rest from reference TRBV7-9 and TRBJ2-3): DTGVSQNPRHKITKRGQNVTFRCDPISEHNRLYWYRQTLGQGPEFLTYFQNEAQLEKSRLLSDRFSAERPKGSFSTLEIQRTEQGDSAMYLCAGSPLRGGLSYNTDTQYFGPGTRLTVL.

This clonotype has ten or more counts. This chain links TRBV25-1 with TRBJ2-4; D is uncertain. Trimming left V 1 base short and J 3 bases short, with 4 bases between. CDR1 MGHDK and CDR2 SYGVNS come from the germline V gene. This CDR3 has 13 residues. CDR3 loop: CASSELGKNIQYF. In DNA form, the CDR3 reads TGTGCCAGCAGTGAATTAGGCAAAAACATTCAGTACTTC. The full variable domain, in which reference TRBV25-1 and TRBJ2-4 provide the parts outside the CDR3, is EADIYQTPRYLVIGTGKKITLECSQTMGHDKMYWYQQDPGMELHLIHYSYGVNSTEKGDLSSESTVSRIRTEHFPLTLESARPSHTSQYLCASSELGKNIQYFGAGTRLSVL.

This clonotype qualifies as medium-sized. The V gene is TRBV9, the J gene TRBJ2-3; TRBD2 is a possible D gene (5 bases). This CDR3 has 13 amino acids. V lost 6 bases, J lost 2 bases, and 10 bases lay in between. Germline assignment: CDR1 SGDLS and CDR2 YYNGEE. The CDR3: CASTSGSTDTQYF. DNA of the CDR3: TGTGCCAGCACCAGCGGTTCCACAGATACGCAGTATTTT.

This clonotype was seen at least ten times. V gene TRBV11-2 combines with J gene TRBJ2-5; weak D call: TRBD2 (5 bases). Germline V gene data show CDR1 as SGHAT and CDR2 as FQNNGV. The CDR3 spans 13 residues. V was shortened by 5 bases and J by 2 bases, with 9 bases between the two germline ends. The CDR3 nucleotides read TGTGCCAGCAGCGGAACTAGGCAAGAGACCCAGTACTTC. This sequence encodes CASSGTRQETQYF.

As to this clonotype: This is likely a read error, given that the CDR3 carries no conserved phenylalanine or tryptophan at its end. This chain uses TRBV20-1 with TRBJ2-3, with TRBD2 matching 11 bases. The CDR3 runs to 14 residues. Germline V gives CDR1 DFQATT, CDR2 SNEGSKA (reference sequence). The CDR3 spells CGASGGRPTDTQYL. CDR3 DNA: TGCGGTGCTAGCGGGGGGCGCCCCACAGATACGCAGTATCTT.

This clonotype was recorded at least ten times. The V gene is TRBV14, the J gene TRBJ2-2; no firm D call. The length of the CDR3 is 17 residues. V was trimmed by 0 bases and J by 0 bases, leaving 11 bases between them. Germline V lookup: CDR1 SGHDN, CDR2 FVKESK. In nucleotides, the CDR3 is TGTGCCAGCAGCCAAGATCCGATAAAGCCGAACACCGGGGAGCTGTTTTTT. This sequence encodes CASSQDPIKPNTGELFF.

This clonotype was seen repeatedly, ten times or more. CDR3 nucleotides: TGTGCCAGCAGCCCACGTCCCGAGCCAATGGAAAAACTGTTTTTT. Encoded protein: CASSPRPEPMEKLFF. The rearrangement links TRBV7-9 to TRBJ1-4, with D uncertain. Trimming pared 5 bases from V and 8 bases from J, leaving 18 bases between. CDR3 length: 15 amino acids. Looked up from germline, CDR1 is SEHNR and CDR2 is FQNEAQ (reference sequence).

In its sample, this clonotype was seen many times. The genes are TRBV6-2 or TRBV6-3 and TRBJ2-3; TRBD2 agrees at 11 bases. There are 19 residues in the CDR3. Losses at the gene ends were 5 bases for V and 4 bases for J; bases not matched to a gene: 17. CDR1 is MNHEY and CDR2 is SVGEGT in the germline V gene. CDR3 loop: CASSNPTSGVPLGSDTQYF. In DNA form, the CDR3 reads TGTGCCAGCAGTAACCCGACTAGCGGGGTTCCCCTCGGATCAGATACGCAGTATTTT.

There are many counts of this clonotype. The chain carries TRBV4-1 and TRBJ2-2, with D perhaps TRBD2 (6 bases). V dropped 0 bases and J dropped 7 bases, with 12 bases sitting between them. This CDR3 spans 15 amino acids. Germline V gene sequence: CDR1 MGHRA, CDR2 YSYEKL. Here the CDR3 reads CASSQEGTPYGELFF. The CDR3 coding sequence is TGCGCCAGCAGCCAAGAGGGGACTCCCTACGGGGAGCTGTTTTTT.

This clonotype was detected ten times or more. The DNA of the CDR3 is TGTGCCAGCAGCGACAAACCTGACAGAAGTACTCGTGATACGCAGTATTTT. This gives the protein CASSDKPDRSTRDTQYF. V usage is TRBV9 and J usage is TRBJ2-3, with D perhaps TRBD1 (5 bases). CDR1 and CDR2 (germline): SGDLS, YYNGEE. CDR3 size: 17 residues. Trimming pared 3 bases from V and 6 bases from J, leaving 23 bases between.